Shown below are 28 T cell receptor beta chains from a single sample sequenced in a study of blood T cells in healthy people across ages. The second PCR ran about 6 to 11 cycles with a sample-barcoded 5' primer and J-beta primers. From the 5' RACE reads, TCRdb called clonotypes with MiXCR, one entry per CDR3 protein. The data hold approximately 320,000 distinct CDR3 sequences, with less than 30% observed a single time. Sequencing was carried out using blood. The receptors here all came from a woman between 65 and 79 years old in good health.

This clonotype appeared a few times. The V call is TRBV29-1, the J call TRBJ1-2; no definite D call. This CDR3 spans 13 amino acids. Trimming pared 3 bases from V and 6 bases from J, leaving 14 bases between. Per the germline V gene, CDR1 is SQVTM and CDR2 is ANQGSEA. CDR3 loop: CSVEIGVYDGYTF. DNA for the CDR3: TGCAGCGTTGAGATCGGGGTGTACGATGGCTACACCTTC.

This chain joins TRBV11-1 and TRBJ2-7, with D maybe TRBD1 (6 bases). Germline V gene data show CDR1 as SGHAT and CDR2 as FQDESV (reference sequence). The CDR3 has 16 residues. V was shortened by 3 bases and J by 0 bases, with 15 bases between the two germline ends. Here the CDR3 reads CASSFGQTLNSYEQYF. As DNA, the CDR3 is TGTGCCAGCAGCTTCGGACAGACGCTAAACTCCTACGAGCAGTACTTC.

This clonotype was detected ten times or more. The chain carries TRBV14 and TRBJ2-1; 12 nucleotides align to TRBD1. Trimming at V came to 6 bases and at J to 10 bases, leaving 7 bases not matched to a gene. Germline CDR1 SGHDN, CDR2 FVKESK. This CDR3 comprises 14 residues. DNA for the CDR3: TGTGCCAGCAGTCGTGGGACAGGGGGCCGGGAGCAGTTCTTC. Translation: CASSRGTGGREQFF.

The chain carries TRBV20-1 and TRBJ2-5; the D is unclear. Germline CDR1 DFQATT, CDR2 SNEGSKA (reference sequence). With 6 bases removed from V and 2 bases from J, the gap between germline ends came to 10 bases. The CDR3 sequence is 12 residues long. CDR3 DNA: TGCAGTGCCCCGGTGGGGCAAGAGACCCAGTACTTC. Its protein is CSAPVGQETQYF.

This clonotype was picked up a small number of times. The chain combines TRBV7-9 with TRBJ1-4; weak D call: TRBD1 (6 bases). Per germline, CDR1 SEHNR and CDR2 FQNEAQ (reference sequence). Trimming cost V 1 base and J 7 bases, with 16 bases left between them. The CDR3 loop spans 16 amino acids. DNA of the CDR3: TGTGCCAGCAGCTTAGTACAGGGAGAGGCTTCTGAAAAACTGTTTTTT. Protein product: CASSLVQGEASEKLFF.

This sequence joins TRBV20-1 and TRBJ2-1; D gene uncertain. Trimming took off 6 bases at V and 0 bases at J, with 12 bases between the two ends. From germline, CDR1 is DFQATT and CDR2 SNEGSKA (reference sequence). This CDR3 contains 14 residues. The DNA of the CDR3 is TGCAGTGCCCTTCAGTCTTTCTCCTACAATGAGCAGTTCTTC. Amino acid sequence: CSALQSFSYNEQFF.

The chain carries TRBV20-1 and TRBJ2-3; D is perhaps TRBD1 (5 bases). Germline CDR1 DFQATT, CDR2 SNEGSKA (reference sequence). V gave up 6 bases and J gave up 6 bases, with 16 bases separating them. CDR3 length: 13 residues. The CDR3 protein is CSAYFSKGDTQYF. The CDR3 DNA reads TGCAGTGCCTATTTCTCCAAGGGGGATACGCAGTATTTT.

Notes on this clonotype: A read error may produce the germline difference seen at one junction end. In DNA, the CDR3 is TGTGTCAGCAGCCAGGGACTAGCGGGAGCAGATACGCAGTATTTT. Encoded protein: CVSSQGLAGADTQYF. This sequence joins TRBV3-1 and TRBJ2-3, with 14 bases aligning to TRBD2. The V gene's germline CDR1 is LGHDT and CDR2 YNNKEL (reference sequence). The CDR3 has 15 amino acids.

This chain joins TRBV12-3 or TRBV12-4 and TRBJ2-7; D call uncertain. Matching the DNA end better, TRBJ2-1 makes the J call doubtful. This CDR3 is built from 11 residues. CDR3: CASSFGDEQFF. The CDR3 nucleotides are TGTGCCAGCAGTTTTGGGGATGAGCAGTTCTTC.

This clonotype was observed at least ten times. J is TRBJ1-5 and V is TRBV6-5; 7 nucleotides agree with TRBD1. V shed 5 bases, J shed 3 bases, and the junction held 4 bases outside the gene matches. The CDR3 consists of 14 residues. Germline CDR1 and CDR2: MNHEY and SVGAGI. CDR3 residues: CASSMTGTNQPQHF. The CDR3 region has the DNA TGTGCCAGCAGTATGACAGGGACCAATCAGCCCCAGCATTTT.

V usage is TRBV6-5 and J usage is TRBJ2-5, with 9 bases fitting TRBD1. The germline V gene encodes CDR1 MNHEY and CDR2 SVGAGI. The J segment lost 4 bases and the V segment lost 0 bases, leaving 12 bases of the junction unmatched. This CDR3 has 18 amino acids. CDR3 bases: TGTGCCAGCAGTTACTCGGGGCCGGGACAGGGAGGGCGAGAGACCCAGTACTTC. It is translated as CASSYSGPGQGGRETQYF.

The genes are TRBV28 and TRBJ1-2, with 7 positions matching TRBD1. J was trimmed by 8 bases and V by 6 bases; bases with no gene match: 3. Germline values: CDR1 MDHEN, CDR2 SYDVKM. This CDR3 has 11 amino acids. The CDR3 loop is CASRTGRGYTF. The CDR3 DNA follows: TGTGCCAGCAGGACAGGGAGAGGCTACACCTTC.

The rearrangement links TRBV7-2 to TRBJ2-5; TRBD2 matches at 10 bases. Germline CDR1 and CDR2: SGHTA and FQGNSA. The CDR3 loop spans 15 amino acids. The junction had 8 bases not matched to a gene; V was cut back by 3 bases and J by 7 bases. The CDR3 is CASSFQREGLWTQYF. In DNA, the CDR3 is TGTGCCAGCAGCTTCCAGCGGGAGGGCCTGTGGACCCAGTACTTC.

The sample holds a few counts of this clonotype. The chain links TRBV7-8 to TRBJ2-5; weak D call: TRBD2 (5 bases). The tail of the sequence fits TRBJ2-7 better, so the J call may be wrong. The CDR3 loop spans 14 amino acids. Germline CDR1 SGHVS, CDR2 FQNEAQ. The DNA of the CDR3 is TGTGCCAGCAGCTTAGGGGAGCTCTCCTACGAGCAGTACTTC. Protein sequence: CASSLGELSYEQYF.

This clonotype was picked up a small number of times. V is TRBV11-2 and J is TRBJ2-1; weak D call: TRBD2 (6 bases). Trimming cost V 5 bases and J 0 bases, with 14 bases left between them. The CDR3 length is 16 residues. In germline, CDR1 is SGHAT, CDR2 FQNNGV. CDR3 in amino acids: CASSARDFGSYNEQFF. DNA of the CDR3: TGTGCCAGCAGCGCCCGGGACTTCGGCTCCTACAATGAGCAGTTCTTC.

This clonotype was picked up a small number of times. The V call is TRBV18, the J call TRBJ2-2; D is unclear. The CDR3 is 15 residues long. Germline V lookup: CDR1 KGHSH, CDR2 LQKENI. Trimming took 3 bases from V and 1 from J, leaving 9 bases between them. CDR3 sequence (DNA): TGTGCCAGCTCACCCTTGCCCGGGAACACCGGGGAGCTGTTTTTT. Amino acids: CASSPLPGNTGELFF.

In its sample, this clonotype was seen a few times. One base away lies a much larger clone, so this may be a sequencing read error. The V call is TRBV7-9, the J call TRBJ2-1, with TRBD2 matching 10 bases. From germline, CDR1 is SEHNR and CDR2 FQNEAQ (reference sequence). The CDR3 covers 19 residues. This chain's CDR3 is CTSSFVPGLAGAAYNEQFF. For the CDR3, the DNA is TGTACCAGCAGCTTCGTCCCCGGGCTAGCGGGAGCAGCCTACAATGAGCAGTTCTTC.

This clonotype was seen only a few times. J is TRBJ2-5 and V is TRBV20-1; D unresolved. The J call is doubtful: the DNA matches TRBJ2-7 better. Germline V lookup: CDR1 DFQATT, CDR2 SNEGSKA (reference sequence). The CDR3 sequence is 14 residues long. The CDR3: CSAPQALGSYEQYF. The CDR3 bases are TGCAGTGCTCCTCAGGCACTGGGCTCCTACGAGCAGTACTTC.

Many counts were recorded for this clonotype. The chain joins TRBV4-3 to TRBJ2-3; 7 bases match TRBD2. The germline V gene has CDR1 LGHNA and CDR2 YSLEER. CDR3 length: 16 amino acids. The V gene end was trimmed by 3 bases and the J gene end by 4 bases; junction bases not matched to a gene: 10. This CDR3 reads CASSQLRGGSPDTQYF. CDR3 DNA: TGCGCCAGCAGCCAGCTCCGAGGCGGGAGCCCAGATACGCAGTATTTT.

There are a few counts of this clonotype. The CDR3 protein is CSETRSRRTEAFF. CDR3 DNA sequence: TGCAGCGAAACCCGTTCGAGGCGGACTGAAGCTTTCTTT. This chain uses TRBV29-1 with TRBJ1-1; no definite D call. V was clipped by 7 bases and J by 5 bases, with 17 bases between them. Germline lookup yields CDR1 SQVTM and CDR2 ANQGSEA. The CDR3 runs to 13 residues.

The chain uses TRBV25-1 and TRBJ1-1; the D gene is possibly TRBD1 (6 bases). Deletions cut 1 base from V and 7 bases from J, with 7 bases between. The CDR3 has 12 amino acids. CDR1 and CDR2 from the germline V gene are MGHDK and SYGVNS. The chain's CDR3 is CASSEWGREAFF. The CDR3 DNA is TGTGCCAGCAGTGAATGGGGGCGTGAAGCTTTCTTT.

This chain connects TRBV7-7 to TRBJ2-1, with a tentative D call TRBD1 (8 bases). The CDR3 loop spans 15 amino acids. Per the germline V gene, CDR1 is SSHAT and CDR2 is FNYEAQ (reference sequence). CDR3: CAIGQGLSESREQFF. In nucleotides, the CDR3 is TGTGCTATCGGACAGGGACTATCCGAGAGCCGTGAGCAGTTCTTC.

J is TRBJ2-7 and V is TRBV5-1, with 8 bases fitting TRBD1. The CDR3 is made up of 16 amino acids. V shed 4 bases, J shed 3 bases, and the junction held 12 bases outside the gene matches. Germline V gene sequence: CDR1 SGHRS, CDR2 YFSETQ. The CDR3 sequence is CASSKGPTGANYEQYF. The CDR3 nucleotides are TGCGCCAGCAGCAAAGGCCCGACAGGGGCTAACTACGAGCAGTACTTC.

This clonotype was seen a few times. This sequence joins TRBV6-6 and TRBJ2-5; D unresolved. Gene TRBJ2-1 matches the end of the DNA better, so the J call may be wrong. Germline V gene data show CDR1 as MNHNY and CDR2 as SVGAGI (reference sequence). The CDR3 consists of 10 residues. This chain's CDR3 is CASSGVQQFF. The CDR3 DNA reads TGTGCCAGCAGTGGCGTCCAGCAGTTCTTC.

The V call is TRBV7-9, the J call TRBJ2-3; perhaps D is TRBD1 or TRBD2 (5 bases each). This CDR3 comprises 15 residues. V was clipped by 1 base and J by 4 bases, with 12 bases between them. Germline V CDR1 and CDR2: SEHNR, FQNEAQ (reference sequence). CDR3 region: CASSLGDLGPDTQYF. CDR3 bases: TGTGCCAGCAGCTTAGGGGACCTAGGACCAGATACGCAGTATTTT.

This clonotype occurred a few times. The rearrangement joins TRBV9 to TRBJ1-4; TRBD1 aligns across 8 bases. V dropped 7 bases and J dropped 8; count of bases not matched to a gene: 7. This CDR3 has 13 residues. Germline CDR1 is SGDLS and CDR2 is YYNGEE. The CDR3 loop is CASLRGRGEKLFF. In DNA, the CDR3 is TGTGCCAGCCTCAGGGGGCGAGGAGAAAAACTGTTTTTT.

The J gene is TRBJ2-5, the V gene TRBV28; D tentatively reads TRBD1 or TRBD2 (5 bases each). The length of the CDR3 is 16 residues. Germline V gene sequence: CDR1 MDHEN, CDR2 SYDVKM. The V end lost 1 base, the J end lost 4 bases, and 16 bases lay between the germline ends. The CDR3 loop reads CASSLSPTGTRETQYF. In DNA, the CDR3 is TGTGCCAGCAGTTTATCCCCTACCGGGACCAGAGAGACCCAGTACTTC.

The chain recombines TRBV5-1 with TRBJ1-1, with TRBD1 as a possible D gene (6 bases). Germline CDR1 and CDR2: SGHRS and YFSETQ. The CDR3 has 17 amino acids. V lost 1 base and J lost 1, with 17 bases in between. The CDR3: CASSLRGAPTGNTEAFF. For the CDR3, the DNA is TGCGCCAGCAGCTTGAGGGGGGCGCCGACTGGGAACACTGAAGCTTTCTTT.